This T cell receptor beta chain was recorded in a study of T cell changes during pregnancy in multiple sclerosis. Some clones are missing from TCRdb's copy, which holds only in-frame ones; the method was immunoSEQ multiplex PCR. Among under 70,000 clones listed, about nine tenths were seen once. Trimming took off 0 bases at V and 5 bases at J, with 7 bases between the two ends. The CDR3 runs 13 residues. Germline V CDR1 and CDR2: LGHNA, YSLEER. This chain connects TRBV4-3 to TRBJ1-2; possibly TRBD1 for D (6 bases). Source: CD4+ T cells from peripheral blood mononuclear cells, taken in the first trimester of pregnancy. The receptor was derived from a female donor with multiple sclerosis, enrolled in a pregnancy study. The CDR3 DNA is TGCGCCAGCAGCCAAGAACAGGGTTATGGCTACACCTTC. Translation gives CASSQEQGYGYTF.